The 23 T cell receptor beta chains below were found in one sample sequenced in a study of cytomegalovirus exposure and HLA in healthy donors. The PCR was carried out with 60 Vbeta primers and 13 Jbeta primers. The method was immunoSEQ multiplex PCR; TCRdb's version includes in-frame clones alone and lacks a portion of them. The sample carries roughly 150,000 clones, roughly 79% recorded once. Sequencing was carried out using PBMCs. The receptors originated from a man between 35 and 55 years old in good health and CMV-seronegative.

In this sample, this clone turned up a few times. The chain employs TRBV27 and TRBJ2-7; D might be TRBD1 (6 bases). CDR3 length: 14 residues. Germline V CDR1 and CDR2: MNHEY, SMNVEV (reference sequence). V lost 5 bases and J lost 2, with 13 bases in between. The chain's CDR3 is CASSPGTFTYEQYF. The CDR3, as DNA: TGTGCCAGCAGTCCCGGGACATTTACCTACGAGCAGTACTTC.

This rearrangement joins TRBV2 to TRBJ1-1, with a tentative D call TRBD1 (5 bases). Looked up from germline, CDR1 is SNHLY and CDR2 is FYNNEI. Trimming pared 6 bases from V and 5 bases from J, leaving 16 bases between. CDR3 length equals 14 residues. The CDR3 region has the DNA TGTGCCAGCAGCATTACAGGAGAAGGAACTGAAGCTTTCTTT. Amino acids: CASSITGEGTEAFF.

J is TRBJ2-1 and V is TRBV9, with 12 bases identical to TRBD2. The CDR3 is made up of 18 amino acids. Trimming at V came to 2 bases and at J to 0 bases, leaving 6 bases not matched to a gene. Germline values: CDR1 SGDLS, CDR2 YYNGEE. In nucleotides, the CDR3 is TGTGCCAGCAGCGTTAGACTAGCGGGAGTCCCCTCCTACAATGAGCAGTTCTTC. Its translation is CASSVRLAGVPSYNEQFF.

As to this clone: The junction and the germline gene differ at one end; a read error may be behind it. The chain combines TRBV27 with TRBJ2-6; tentative D call: TRBD1 (5 bases). Germline loops: CDR1 MNHEY, CDR2 SMNVEV (reference sequence). This CDR3 contains 18 residues. In nucleotides, the CDR3 is TGTGCCAGCAGTTTAACCGCTTTGGGGCTCTCTGGGGCCAACGGCCTGACTTTC. Translation: CASSLTALGLSGANGLTF.

The chain employs TRBV11-2 and TRBJ2-2, with TRBD1 matching 9 bases. The CDR3 runs 15 residues. J was trimmed by 3 bases and V by 7 bases; bases with no gene match: 6. The germline V gene has CDR1 SGHAT and CDR2 FQNNGV. The CDR3 spells CASTAGTGYTGELFF. The CDR3 DNA reads as TGTGCCAGCACGGCCGGGACAGGGTACACCGGGGAGCTGTTTTTT.

This clone was counted once. The DNA for the CDR3 is TGTGCCAGCAGCACTCTCCTAGCGGGAGACACCGGGGAGCTGTTTTTT. Its translation is CASSTLLAGDTGELFF. This sequence joins TRBV11-2 and TRBJ2-2; 10 bases agree with TRBD2. Per the germline V gene, CDR1 is SGHAT and CDR2 is FQNNGV. The CDR3 spans 16 residues. V was clipped by 5 bases and J by 3 bases; unmatched bases: 6.

This chain joins TRBV15 and TRBJ2-3, with D unclear. Germline V gene sequence: CDR1 LNHNV, CDR2 YYDKDF (reference sequence). The length of the CDR3 is 14 residues. Trimming cost V 0 bases and J 3 bases, with 7 bases left between them. CDR3 in DNA: TGTGCCACCAGCAGAGATCTAGAGACAGATACGCAGTATTTT. Its translation: CATSRDLETDTQYF.

This rearrangement joins TRBV11-2 to TRBJ2-3; 8 nucleotides align to TRBD1. Germline CDR1 and CDR2: SGHAT and FQNNGV. The trim removed 1 base at V and 3 bases at J, leaving 6 bases unmatched. The CDR3 totals 16 residues. For the CDR3, the DNA is TGTGCCAGCAGCTTAGCGCGGACAGGGCCAACAGATACGCAGTATTTT. Protein sequence: CASSLARTGPTDTQYF. Using reference TRBV11-2 and TRBJ2-3 for the parts outside the CDR3, the full variable domain is EAGVAQSPRYKIIEKRQSVAFWCNPISGHATLYWYQQILGQGPKLLIQFQNNGVVDDSQLPKDRFSAERLKGVDSTLKIQPAKLEDSAVYLCASSLARTGPTDTQYFGPGTRLTVL.

The chain links TRBV5-5 to TRBJ1-1; 7 positions match TRBD1. Germline V gives CDR1 SGHKS, CDR2 YYEKEE (reference sequence). The V segment lost 4 bases and the J segment 5 bases; nucleotides outside the gene matches: 5. This CDR3 comprises 13 residues. This chain's CDR3 is CASSLTGVTEAFF. The CDR3 nucleotides are TGTGCCAGCAGCCTAACAGGGGTGACTGAAGCTTTCTTT.

The V call is TRBV11-2, the J call TRBJ2-1; 8 bases agree with TRBD2. CDR3 length equals 14 residues. CDR1 is SGHAT, CDR2 FQNNGV, per germline. With 6 bases clipped from V and 5 bases from J, the junction kept 6 bases outside the gene matches. CDR3 DNA sequence: TGTGCCAGCAGAACAGCGGGAGACCACAATGAGCAGTTCTTC. Encoded protein: CASRTAGDHNEQFF.

J is TRBJ1-2 and V is TRBV27, with TRBD1 matching 8 bases. V was clipped by 5 bases and J by 4 bases; unmatched bases: 6. Germline CDR1 MNHEY, CDR2 SMNVEV (reference sequence). This CDR3 comprises 14 residues. DNA of the CDR3: TGTGCCAGCAGTCCGGGACAGGCCGTCTATGGCTACACCTTC. Translating it yields CASSPGQAVYGYTF.

This clone appeared a single time. The chain is built from TRBV13 and TRBJ2-5; the D is unclear. The end of the DNA aligns better with TRBJ2-7, so the J call may be wrong. The CDR3 runs to 12 residues. Germline V lookup: CDR1 PRHDT, CDR2 FYEKMQ (reference sequence). The CDR3, as DNA: TGTGCCAGCAGCTTCGGAGCTAACGAGCAGTACTTC. Protein: CASSFGANEQYF.

This chain uses TRBV6-1 with TRBJ2-3; a possible D gene is TRBD2 (6 bases). Deletions cut 1 base from V and 0 bases from J, with 8 bases between. CDR1 is MNHNS and CDR2 is SASEGT in the germline V gene. The CDR3 extends over 15 amino acids. The CDR3 reads CASSEVGGSTDTQYF. CDR3 nucleotide sequence: TGTGCCAGCAGTGAAGTGGGGGGAAGCACAGATACGCAGTATTTT.

The chain employs TRBV4-1 and TRBJ1-1; D remains ambiguous. Germline CDR1 and CDR2: MGHRA and YSYEKL. The CDR3 has 14 residues. V lost 3 bases and J 1 base, leaving 9 bases between the germline ends. This CDR3 is CASSQRRENTEAFF. CDR3 nucleotides: TGCGCCAGCAGCCAGAGACGGGAGAACACTGAAGCTTTCTTT.

This rearrangement joins TRBV9 to TRBJ2-1, with TRBD2 as a possible D gene (6 bases). Trimming stripped 3 bases from V and 7 bases from J, with 11 bases between. The germline V gene encodes CDR1 SGDLS and CDR2 YYNGEE. The CDR3 has 13 residues. CDR3 DNA sequence: TGTGCCAGCAGCGCCGGGGGAGAGAATGAGCAGTTCTTC. Its translation is CASSAGGENEQFF.

The gene calls are TRBV15 and TRBJ2-3; D uncertain. The CDR3 covers 15 residues. CDR1 LNHNV and CDR2 YYDKDF come from the germline V gene (reference sequence). Trimming cost V 4 bases and J 1 base, with 12 bases left between them. CDR3 nucleotide sequence: TGTGCCACCAGCATTACCGGGTCCCGCACAGATACGCAGTATTTT. Protein: CATSITGSRTDTQYF.

J is TRBJ1-3 and V is TRBV7-9, with D possibly matching TRBD1 (5 bases). CDR3 size: 16 residues. Germline lookup yields CDR1 SEHNR and CDR2 FQNEAQ (reference sequence). The V and J ends lost 5 bases and 3 bases respectively, with 17 bases between them. CDR3 protein: CASSPNQYGGGNTIYF. The CDR3 bases are TGTGCCAGCAGCCCCAACCAGTACGGGGGTGGAAACACCATATATTTT. The full variable domain, with the rest looked up from reference TRBV7-9 and TRBJ1-3, is DTGVSQNPRHKITKRGQNVTFRCDPISEHNRLYWYRQTLGQGPEFLTYFQNEAQLEKSRLLSDRFSAERPKGSFSTLEIQRTEQGDSAMYLCASSPNQYGGGNTIYFGEGSWLTVV.

The rearrangement links TRBV2 to TRBJ2-2, with 7 positions matching TRBD1. In germline, CDR1 is SNHLY, CDR2 FYNNEI. After removal of 3 bases from V and 3 bases from J, the junction contained 7 bases not matched to a gene. This CDR3 has 16 amino acids. The chain's CDR3 is CASSDFRGSDTGELFF. CDR3 DNA sequence: TGTGCCAGCAGTGATTTCAGGGGGTCGGACACCGGGGAGCTGTTTTTT. The variable domain in full, with the rest retrieved from reference TRBV2 and TRBJ2-2, is EPEVTQTPSHQVTQMGQEVILRCVPISNHLYFYWYRQILGQKVEFLVSFYNNEISEKSEIFDDQFSVERPDGSNFTLKIRSTKLEDSAMYFCASSDFRGSDTGELFFGEGSRLTVL.

The J gene is TRBJ2-7, the V gene TRBV4-2, with D uncertain. This CDR3 spans 14 amino acids. The V gene lost 1 base and the J gene lost 5 bases, with 12 bases spanning the gap. Per germline, CDR1 LGHNA and CDR2 YNFKEQ. CDR3 loop: CASSQARSPHEQYF. In DNA form, the CDR3 reads TGTGCCAGCAGCCAAGCAAGGAGCCCGCACGAGCAGTACTTC.

This clone was recorded only once. This chain connects TRBV9 to TRBJ2-7; TRBD1 matches at 9 bases. Looked up from germline, CDR1 is SGDLS and CDR2 is YYNGEE. J was trimmed by 0 bases and V by 4 bases; bases with no gene match: 11. There are 17 residues in the CDR3. This chain's CDR3 is CASSPTVQGQGSYEQYF. The CDR3 bases are TGTGCCAGCAGCCCCACCGTGCAGGGACAGGGCTCCTACGAGCAGTACTTC.

This clone was seen a handful of times. This chain uses TRBV2 with TRBJ2-2; maybe TRBD1 (5 bases). V was clipped by 11 bases and J by 1 base, with 17 bases between them. The CDR3 has 15 residues. Germline-derived CDR1 and CDR2 are SNHLY and FYNNEI. The CDR3 loop reads CASARGAGNTGELFF. In DNA, the CDR3 is TGTGCCTCAGCCCGTGGGGCCGGGAACACCGGGGAGCTGTTTTTT.

This chain links TRBV5-1 with TRBJ2-2; D gene uncertain. Germline V gene lookup returns CDR1 SGHRS and CDR2 YFSETQ. V was pared by 4 bases and J by 3 bases, with 13 bases between. CDR3 length: 15 residues. The CDR3 sequence is CASSPTAGYTGELFF. DNA for the CDR3: TGCGCCAGCAGCCCGACCGCCGGGTACACCGGGGAGCTGTTTTTT. The variable domain in full, with the rest retrieved from reference TRBV5-1 and TRBJ2-2, is KAGVTQTPRYLIKTRGQQVTLSCSPISGHRSVSWYQQTPGQGLQFLFEYFSETQRNKGNFPGRFSGRQFSNSRSEMNVSTLELGDSALYLCASSPTAGYTGELFFGEGSRLTVL.

The rearrangement links TRBV13 to TRBJ1-2, with D unclear. Germline V gives CDR1 PRHDT, CDR2 FYEKMQ (reference sequence). Trimming took off 5 bases at V and 5 bases at J, with 21 bases between the two ends. The CDR3 extends over 16 amino acids. The CDR3 sequence is CASSHPKGRPGYGYTF. The CDR3 DNA reads TGTGCCAGCAGCCACCCAAAAGGCCGCCCCGGGTATGGCTACACCTTC.